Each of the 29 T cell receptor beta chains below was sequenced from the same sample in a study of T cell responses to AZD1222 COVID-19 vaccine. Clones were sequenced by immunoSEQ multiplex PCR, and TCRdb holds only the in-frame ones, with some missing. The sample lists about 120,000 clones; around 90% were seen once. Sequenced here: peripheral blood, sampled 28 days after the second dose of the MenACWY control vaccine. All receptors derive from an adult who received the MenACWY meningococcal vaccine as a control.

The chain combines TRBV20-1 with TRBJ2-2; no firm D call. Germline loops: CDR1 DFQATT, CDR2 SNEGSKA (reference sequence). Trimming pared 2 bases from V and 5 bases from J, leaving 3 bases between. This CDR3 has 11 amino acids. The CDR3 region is CSARWTGELFF. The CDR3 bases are TGCAGTGCTAGATGGACCGGGGAGCTGTTTTTT.

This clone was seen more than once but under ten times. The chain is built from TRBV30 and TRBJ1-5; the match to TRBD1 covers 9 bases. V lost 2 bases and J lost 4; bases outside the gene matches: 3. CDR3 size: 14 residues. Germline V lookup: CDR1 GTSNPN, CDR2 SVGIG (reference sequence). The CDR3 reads CAWSTGQGNQPQHF. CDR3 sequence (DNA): TGTGCCTGGAGTACCGGACAGGGGAATCAGCCCCAGCATTTT.

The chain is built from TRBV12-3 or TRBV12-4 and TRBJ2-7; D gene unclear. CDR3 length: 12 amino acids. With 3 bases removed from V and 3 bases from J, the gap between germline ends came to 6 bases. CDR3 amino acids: CASSFSFYEQYV. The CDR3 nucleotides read TGTGCCAGCAGTTTCTCTTTCTACGAGCAGTACGTC.

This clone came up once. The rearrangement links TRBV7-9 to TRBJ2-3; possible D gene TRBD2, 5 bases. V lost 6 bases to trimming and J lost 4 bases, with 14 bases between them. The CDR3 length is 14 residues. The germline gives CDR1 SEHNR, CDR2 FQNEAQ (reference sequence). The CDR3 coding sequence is TGTGCCAGCAGTCCTAGCCCATCCCCAGATACGCAGTATTTT. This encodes CASSPSPSPDTQYF.

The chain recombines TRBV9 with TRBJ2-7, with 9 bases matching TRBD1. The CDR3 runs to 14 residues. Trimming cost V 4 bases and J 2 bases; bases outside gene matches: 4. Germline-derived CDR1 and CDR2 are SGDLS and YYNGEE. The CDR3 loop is CASSRGQGTYEQYF. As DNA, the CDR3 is TGTGCCAGCAGCAGAGGACAGGGGACCTACGAGCAGTACTTC.

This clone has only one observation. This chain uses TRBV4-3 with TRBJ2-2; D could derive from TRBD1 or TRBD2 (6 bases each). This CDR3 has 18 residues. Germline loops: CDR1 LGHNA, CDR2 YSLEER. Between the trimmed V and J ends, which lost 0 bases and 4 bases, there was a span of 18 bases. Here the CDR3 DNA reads TGCGCCAGCAGCCAAGATCCCCACAGGGAGGCGACCACCGGGGAGCTGTTTTTT. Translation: CASSQDPHREATTGELFF.

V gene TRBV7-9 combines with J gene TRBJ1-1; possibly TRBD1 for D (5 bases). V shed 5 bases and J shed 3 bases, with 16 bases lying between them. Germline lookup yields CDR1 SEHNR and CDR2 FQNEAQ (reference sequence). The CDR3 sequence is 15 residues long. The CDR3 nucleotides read TGTGCCAGCAGCCCAGAATGGGGCGGGGACACTGAAGCTTTCTTT. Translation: CASSPEWGGDTEAFF.

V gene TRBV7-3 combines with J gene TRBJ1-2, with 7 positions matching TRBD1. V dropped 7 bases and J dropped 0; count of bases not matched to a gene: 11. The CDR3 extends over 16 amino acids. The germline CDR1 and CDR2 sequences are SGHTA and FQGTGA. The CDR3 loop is CASTFSAGTANYGYTF. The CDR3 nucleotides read TGTGCCAGCACCTTTTCGGCTGGGACAGCTAACTATGGCTACACCTTC.

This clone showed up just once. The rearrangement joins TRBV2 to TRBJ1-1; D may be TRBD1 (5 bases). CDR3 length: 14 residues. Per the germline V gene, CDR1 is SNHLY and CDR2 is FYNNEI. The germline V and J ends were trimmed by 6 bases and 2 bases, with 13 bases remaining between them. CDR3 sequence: CASRRTDTNTEAFF. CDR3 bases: TGTGCCAGCAGACGAACGGACACAAACACTGAAGCTTTCTTT.

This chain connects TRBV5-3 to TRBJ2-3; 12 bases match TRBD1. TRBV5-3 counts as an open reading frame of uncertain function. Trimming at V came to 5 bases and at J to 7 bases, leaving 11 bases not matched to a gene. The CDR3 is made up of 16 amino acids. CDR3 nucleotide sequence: TGTGCCAGAAGACTTCCGGGACAGGGGGCGGAAAATACGCAGTATTTT. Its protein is CARRLPGQGAENTQYF.

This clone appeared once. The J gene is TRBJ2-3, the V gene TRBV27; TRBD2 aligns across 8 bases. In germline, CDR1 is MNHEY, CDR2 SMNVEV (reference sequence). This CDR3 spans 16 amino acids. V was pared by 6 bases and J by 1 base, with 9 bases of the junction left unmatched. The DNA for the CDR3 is TGTGCCAGCAGGGTTGGTAGCGGGACTCGCACAGATACGCAGTATTTT. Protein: CASRVGSGTRTDTQYF.

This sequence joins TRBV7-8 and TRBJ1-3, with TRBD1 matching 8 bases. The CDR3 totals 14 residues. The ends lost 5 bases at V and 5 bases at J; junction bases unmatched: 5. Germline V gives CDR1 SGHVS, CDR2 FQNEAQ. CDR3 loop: CASSNGQGRNTIYF. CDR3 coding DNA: TGTGCCAGCAGCAACGGACAGGGAAGAAACACCATATATTTT.

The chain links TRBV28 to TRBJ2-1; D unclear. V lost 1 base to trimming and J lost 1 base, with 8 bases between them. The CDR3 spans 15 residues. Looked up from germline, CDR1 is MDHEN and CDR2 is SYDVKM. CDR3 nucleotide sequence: TGTGCCAGCAGTTTATTAGGTACATCCTACAATGAGCAGTTCTTC. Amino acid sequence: CASSLLGTSYNEQFF.

The DNA of the CDR3 is TGTGCCATCAGTGACCTTGGACAGGTGGGATCCTACGAGCAGTACTTC. Its translation: CAISDLGQVGSYEQYF. The chain uses TRBV10-3 and TRBJ2-7; 7 bases agree with TRBD1. CDR3 length equals 16 residues. The V gene's germline CDR1 is ENHRY and CDR2 SYGVKD. V shed 3 bases, J shed 1 base, and the junction held 9 bases outside the gene matches.

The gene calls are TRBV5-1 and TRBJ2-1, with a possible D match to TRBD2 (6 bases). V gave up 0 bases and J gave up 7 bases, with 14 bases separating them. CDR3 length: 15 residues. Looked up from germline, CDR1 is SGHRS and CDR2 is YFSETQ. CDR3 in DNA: TGCGCCAGCAGCTTGGGTCTAGCGTTATCGAATGAGCAGTTCTTC. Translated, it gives CASSLGLALSNEQFF. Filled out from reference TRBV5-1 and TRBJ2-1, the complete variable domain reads KAGVTQTPRYLIKTRGQQVTLSCSPISGHRSVSWYQQTPGQGLQFLFEYFSETQRNKGNFPGRFSGRQFSNSRSEMNVSTLELGDSALYLCASSLGLALSNEQFFGPGTRLTVL.

The CDR3 nucleotides read TGTGCCAGCAGTTTCTCCAGTTTCTCCGGGGAGCTGTTTTTT. Encoded protein: CASSFSSFSGELFF. The chain links TRBV27 to TRBJ2-2; D is ambiguous. Trimming removed 3 bases from V and 6 bases from J, with 11 bases in between. The CDR3 spans 14 residues. Germline V gene lookup returns CDR1 MNHEY and CDR2 SMNVEV (reference sequence).

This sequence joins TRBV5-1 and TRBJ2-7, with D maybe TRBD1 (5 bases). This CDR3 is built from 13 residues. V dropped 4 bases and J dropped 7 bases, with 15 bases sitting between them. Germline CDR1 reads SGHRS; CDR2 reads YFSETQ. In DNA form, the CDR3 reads TGCGCCAGCAGCGCAGGCCAGGGTGGAGAGCAGTACGTC. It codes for CASSAGQGGEQYV.

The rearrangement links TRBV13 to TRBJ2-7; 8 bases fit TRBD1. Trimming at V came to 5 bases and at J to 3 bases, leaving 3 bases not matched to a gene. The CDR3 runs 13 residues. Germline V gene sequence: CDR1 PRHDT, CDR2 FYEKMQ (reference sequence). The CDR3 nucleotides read TGTGCCAGCAGCCTTGGACAGGGCTACGAGCAGTACGTC. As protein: CASSLGQGYEQYV.

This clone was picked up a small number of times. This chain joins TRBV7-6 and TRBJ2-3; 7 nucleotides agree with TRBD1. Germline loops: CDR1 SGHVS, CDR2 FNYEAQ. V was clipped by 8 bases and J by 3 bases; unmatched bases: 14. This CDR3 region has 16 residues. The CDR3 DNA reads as TGTGCCAGCCAACCCCGAGGGGACAGAGTTACAGATACGCAGTATTTT. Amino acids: CASQPRGDRVTDTQYF. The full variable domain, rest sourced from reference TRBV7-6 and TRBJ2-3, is GAGVSQSPRYKVTKRGQDVALRCDPISGHVSLYWYRQALGQGPEFLTYFNYEAQQDKSGLPNDRFSAERPEGSISTLTIQRTEQRDSAMYRCASQPRGDRVTDTQYFGPGTRLTVL.

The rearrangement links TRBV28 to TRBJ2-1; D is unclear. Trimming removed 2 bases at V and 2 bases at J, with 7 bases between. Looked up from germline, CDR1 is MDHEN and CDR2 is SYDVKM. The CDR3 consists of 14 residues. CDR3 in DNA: TGTGCCAGCAGTTTAACCCCCGCCTACAATGAGCAGTTCTTC. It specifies CASSLTPAYNEQFF. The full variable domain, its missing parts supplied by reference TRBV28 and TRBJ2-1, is DVKVTQSSRYLVKRTGEKVFLECVQDMDHENMFWYRQDPGLGLRLIYFSYDVKMKEKGDIPEGYSVSREKKERFSLILESASTNQTSMYLCASSLTPAYNEQFFGPGTRLTVL.

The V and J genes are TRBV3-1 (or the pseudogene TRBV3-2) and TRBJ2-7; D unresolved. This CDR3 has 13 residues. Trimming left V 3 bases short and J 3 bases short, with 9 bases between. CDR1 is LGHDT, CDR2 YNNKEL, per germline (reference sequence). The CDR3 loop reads CASSQPSRYEQYF. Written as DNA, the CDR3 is TGTGCCAGCAGCCAGCCCTCCCGCTACGAGCAGTACTTC.

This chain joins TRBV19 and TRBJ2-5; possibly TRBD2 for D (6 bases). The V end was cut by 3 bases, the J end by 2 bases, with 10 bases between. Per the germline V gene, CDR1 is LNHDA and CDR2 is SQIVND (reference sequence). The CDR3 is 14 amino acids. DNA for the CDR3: TGTGCCAGTAGTATCCGCGGGATGCAAGAGACCCAGTACTTC. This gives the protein CASSIRGMQETQYF.

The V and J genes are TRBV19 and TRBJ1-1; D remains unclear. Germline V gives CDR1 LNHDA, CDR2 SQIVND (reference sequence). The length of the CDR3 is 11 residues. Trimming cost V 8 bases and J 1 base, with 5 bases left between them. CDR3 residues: CASSQNTEAFF. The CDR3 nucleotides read TGTGCCAGTTCACAGAACACTGAAGCTTTCTTT.

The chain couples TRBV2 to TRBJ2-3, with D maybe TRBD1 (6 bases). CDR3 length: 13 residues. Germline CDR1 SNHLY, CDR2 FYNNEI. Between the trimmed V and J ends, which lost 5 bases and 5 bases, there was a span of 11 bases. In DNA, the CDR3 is TGTGCCAGCAGTTCTCAACAGGGAGATACGCAGTATTTT. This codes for CASSSQQGDTQYF.

The CDR3 region is CASSRDRGGQPQHF. The CDR3, as DNA: TGTGCCAGCTCCCGGGACAGGGGAGGCCAGCCCCAGCATTTT. The gene calls are TRBV18 and TRBJ1-5; TRBD1 aligns across 10 bases. V lost 6 bases and J lost 7; bases outside the gene matches: 6. The CDR3 is 14 amino acids. The germline V gene encodes CDR1 KGHSH and CDR2 LQKENI.

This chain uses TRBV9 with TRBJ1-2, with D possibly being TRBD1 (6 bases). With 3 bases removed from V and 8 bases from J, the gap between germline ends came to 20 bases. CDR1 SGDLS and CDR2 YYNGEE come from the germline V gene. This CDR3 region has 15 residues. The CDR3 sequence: CASSAQDSRLRGYTF. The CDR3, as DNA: TGTGCCAGCAGCGCACAGGACAGCCGTTTGCGAGGCTACACCTTC.

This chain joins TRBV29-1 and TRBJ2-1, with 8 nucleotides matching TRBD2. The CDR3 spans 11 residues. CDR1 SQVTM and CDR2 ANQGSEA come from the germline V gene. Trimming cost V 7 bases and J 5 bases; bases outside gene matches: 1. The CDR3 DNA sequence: TGCAGCGCCGGGGGGGACAATGAGCAGTTCTTC. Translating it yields CSAGGDNEQFF.

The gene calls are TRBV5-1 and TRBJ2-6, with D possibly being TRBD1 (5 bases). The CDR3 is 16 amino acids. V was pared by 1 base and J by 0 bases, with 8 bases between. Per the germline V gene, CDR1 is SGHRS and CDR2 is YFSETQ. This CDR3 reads CASSLTTGSGANVLTF. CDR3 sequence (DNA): TGCGCCAGCAGCTTGACCACAGGCTCTGGGGCCAACGTCCTGACTTTC. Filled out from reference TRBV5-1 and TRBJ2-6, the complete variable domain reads KAGVTQTPRYLIKTRGQQVTLSCSPISGHRSVSWYQQTPGQGLQFLFEYFSETQRNKGNFPGRFSGRQFSNSRSEMNVSTLELGDSALYLCASSLTTGSGANVLTFGAGSRLTVL.

The CDR3 region has the DNA TGTGCCAGCAGCCTCGCGGCGGGTAGTCAAGAGACCCAGTACTTC. Translation gives CASSLAAGSQETQYF. V usage is TRBV11-2 and J usage is TRBJ2-5; perhaps TRBD2 as D (5 bases). Germline assignment: CDR1 SGHAT and CDR2 FQNNGV. This CDR3 region has 15 residues. The V end was cut by 5 bases, the J end by 2 bases, with 15 bases between. Together with reference TRBV11-2 and TRBJ2-5, the CDR3 gives the full variable domain: EAGVAQSPRYKIIEKRQSVAFWCNPISGHATLYWYQQILGQGPKLLIQFQNNGVVDDSQLPKDRFSAERLKGVDSTLKIQPAKLEDSAVYLCASSLAAGSQETQYFGPGTRLLVL.